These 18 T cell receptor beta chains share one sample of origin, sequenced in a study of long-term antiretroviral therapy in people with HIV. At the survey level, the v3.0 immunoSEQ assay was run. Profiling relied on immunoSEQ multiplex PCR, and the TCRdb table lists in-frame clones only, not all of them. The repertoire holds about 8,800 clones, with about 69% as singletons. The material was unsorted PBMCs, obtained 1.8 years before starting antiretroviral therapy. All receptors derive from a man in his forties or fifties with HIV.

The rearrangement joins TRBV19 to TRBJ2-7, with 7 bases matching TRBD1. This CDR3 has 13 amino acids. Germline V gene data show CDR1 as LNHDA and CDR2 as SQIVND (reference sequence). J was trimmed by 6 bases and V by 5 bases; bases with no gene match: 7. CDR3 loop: CASSPGQAGEQYF. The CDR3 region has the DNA TGTGCCAGTAGTCCCGGACAGGCTGGCGAGCAGTACTTC.

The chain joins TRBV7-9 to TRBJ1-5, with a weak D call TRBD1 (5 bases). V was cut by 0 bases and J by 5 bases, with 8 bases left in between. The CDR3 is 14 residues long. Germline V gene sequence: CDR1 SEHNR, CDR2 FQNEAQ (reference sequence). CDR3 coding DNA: TGTGCCAGCAGCTTAGCCAGGGACGATCAGCCCCAGCATTTT. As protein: CASSLARDDQPQHF.

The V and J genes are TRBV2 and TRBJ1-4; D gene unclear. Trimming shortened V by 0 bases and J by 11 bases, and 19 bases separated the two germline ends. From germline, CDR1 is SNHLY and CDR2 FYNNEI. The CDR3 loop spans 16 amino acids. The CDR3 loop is CASSEALLGLQEKLFF. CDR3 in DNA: TGTGCCAGCAGTGAAGCGCTTCTGGGCCTCCAGGAGAAACTGTTTTTT.

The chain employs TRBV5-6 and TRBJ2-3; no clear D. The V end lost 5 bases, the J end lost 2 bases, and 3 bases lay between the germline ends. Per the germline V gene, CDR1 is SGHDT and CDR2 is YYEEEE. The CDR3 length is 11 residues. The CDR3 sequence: CASSVTDTQYF. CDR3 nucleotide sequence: TGTGCCAGCAGTGTCACAGATACGCAGTATTTT.

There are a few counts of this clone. The CDR3 DNA reads TGTGCCTGGAGGTACTGGGAGGGTGAGAACTATGGCTACACCTTC. It encodes CAWRYWEGENYGYTF. The rearrangement joins TRBV30 to TRBJ1-2; D is unresolved. V gave up 3 bases and J gave up 2 bases, with 16 bases separating them. This CDR3 has 15 residues. Germline V gene lookup returns CDR1 GTSNPN and CDR2 SVGIG (reference sequence).

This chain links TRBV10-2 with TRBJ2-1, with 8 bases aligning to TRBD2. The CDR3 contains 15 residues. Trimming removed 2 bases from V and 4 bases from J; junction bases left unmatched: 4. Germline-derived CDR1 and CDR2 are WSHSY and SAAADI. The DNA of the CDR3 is TGCGCCAGCAGTGAGCCGGGACTAGGGTACAATGAGCAGTTCTTC. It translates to CASSEPGLGYNEQFF.

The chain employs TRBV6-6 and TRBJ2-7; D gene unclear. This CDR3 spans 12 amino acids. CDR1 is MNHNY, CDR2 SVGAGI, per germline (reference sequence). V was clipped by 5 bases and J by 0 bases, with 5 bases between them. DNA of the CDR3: TGTGCCAGCAGTCAGAGCTCCTACGAGCAGTACTTC. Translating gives CASSQSSYEQYF.

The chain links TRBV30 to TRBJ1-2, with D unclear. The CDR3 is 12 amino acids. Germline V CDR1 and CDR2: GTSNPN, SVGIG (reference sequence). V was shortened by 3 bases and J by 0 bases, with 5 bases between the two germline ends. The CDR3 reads CAWRRTNYGYTF. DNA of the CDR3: TGTGCCTGGAGGCGGACTAACTATGGCTACACCTTC.

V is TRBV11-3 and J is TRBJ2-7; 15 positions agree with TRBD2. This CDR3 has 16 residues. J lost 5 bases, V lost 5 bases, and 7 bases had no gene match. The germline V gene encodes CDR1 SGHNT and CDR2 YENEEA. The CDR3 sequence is CASSHGLAGGLHEQYF. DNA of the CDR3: TGTGCCAGCAGCCATGGACTAGCGGGGGGGCTTCACGAGCAGTACTTC. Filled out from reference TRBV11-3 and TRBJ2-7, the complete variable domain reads EAGVVQSPRYKIIEKKQPVAFWCNPISGHNTLYWYLQNLGQGPELLIRYENEEAVDDSQLPKDRFSAERLKGVDSTLKIQPAELGDSAVYLCASSHGLAGGLHEQYFGPGTRLTVT.

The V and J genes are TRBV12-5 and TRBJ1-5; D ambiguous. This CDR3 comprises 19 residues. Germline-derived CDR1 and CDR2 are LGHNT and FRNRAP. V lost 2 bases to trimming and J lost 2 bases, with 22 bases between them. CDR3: CASGLIPGDWASGNQPQHF. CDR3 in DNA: TGTGCTAGTGGTTTGATCCCTGGGGATTGGGCCAGTGGCAATCAGCCCCAGCATTTT.

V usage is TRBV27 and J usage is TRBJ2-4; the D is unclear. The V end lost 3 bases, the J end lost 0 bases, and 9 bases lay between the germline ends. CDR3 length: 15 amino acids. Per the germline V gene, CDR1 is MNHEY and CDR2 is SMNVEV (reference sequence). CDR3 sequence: CASSFIHLAKNIQYF. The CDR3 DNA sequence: TGTGCCAGCAGTTTTATCCACTTAGCCAAAAACATTCAGTACTTC.

This CDR3 reads CASNSSLDRGFNEQFF. The DNA of the CDR3 is TGTGCCAGCAACTCCTCCTTGGACAGGGGATTCAATGAGCAGTTCTTC. The V and J genes are TRBV7-9 and TRBJ2-1, with 9 positions matching TRBD1. Germline trimming cut 7 bases from V and 6 bases from J; bases unmatched to any gene: 13. This CDR3 has 16 amino acids. Germline CDR1 and CDR2: SEHNR and FQNEAQ (reference sequence).

The CDR3: CASSGLGQGIYNEQFF. The CDR3 bases are TGTGCCAGCAGTGGCCTGGGACAGGGCATCTACAATGAGCAGTTCTTC. This chain joins TRBV6-1 and TRBJ2-1, with 9 bases lining up with TRBD1. CDR1 MNHNS and CDR2 SASEGT come from the germline V gene. The CDR3 covers 16 residues. Trimming removed 4 bases from V and 3 bases from J; junction bases left unmatched: 7.

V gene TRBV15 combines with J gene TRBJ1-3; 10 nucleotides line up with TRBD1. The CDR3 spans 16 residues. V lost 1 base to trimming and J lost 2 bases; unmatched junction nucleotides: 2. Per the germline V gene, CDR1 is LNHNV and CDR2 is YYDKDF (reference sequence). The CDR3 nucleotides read TGTGCCACCAGCAGAGGACAGGGGGCGACTGGAAACACCATATATTTT. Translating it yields CATSRGQGATGNTIYF.

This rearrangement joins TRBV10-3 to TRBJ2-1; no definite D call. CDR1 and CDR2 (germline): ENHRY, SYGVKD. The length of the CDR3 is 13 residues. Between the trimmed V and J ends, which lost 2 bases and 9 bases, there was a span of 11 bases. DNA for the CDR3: TGTGCCATCAGTGAGGGGATTGCTTCTGAGCAGTTCTTC. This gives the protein CAISEGIASEQFF.

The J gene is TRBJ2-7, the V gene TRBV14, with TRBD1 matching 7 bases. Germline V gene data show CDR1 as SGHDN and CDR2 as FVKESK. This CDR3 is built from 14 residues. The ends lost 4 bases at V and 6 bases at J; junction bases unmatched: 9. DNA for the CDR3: TGTGCCAGCAGCCCGGACAGGAATGCCCGCGAGCAGTACTTC. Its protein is CASSPDRNAREQYF.

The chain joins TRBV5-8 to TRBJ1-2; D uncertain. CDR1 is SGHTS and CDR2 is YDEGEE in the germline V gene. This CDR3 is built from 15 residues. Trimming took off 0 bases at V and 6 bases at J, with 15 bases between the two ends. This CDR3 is CASSLAGSGWDGYTF. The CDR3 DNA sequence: TGTGCCAGCAGCTTGGCCGGGTCAGGTTGGGATGGCTACACCTTC.

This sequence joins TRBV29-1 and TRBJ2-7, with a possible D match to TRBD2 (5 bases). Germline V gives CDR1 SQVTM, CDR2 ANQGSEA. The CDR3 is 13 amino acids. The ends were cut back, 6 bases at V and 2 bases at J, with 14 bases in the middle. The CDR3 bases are TGCAGCGTCCTCGGAGGCAGGACCTACGAGCAGTACTTC. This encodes CSVLGGRTYEQYF.